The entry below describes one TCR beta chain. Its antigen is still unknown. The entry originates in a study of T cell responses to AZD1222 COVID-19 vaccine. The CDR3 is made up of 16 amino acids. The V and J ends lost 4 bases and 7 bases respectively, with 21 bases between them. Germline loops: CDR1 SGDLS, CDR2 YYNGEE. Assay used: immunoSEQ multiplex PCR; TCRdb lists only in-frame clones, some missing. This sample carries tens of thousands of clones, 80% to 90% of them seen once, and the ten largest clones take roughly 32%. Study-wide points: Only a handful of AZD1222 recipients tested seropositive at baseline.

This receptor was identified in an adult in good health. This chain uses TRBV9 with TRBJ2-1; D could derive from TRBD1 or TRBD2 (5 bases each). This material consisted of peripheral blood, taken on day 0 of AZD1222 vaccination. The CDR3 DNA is TGTGCCAGCAGCCCGTCACCTAGGACTGAGGGGAATGAGCAGTTCTTC. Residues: CASSPSPRTEGNEQFF.